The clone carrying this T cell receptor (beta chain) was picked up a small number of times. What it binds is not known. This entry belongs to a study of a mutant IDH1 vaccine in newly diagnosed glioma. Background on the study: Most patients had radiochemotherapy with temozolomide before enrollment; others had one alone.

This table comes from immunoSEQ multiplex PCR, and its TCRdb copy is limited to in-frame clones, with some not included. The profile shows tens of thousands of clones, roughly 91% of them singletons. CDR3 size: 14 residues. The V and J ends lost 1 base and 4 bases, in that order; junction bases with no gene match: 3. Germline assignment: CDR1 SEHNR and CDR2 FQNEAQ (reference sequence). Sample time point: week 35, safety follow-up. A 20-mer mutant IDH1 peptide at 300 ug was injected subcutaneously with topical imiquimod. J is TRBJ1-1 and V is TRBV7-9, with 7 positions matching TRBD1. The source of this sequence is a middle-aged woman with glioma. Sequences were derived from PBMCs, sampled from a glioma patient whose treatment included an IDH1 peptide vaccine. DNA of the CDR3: TGTGCCAGCAGCTTAGAACAGGGGATCACTGAAGCTTTCTTT. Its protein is CASSLEQGITEAFF.